These 19 T cell receptor beta chains originate from one sample sequenced in a study of blood T cell repertoires in COVID-19. Profiled with immunoSEQ multiplex PCR; TCRdb holds only in-frame clones, not every one. The sample lists 450,000 to 500,000 clones; approximately 83% were seen once. Sequences were obtained from peripheral blood. These TCRs come from a human donor in a cohort sampled during active COVID-19.

This sequence joins TRBV2 and TRBJ1-1, with D maybe TRBD1 (5 bases). Germline CDR1 reads SNHLY; CDR2 reads FYNNEI. The CDR3 runs 14 residues. V shed 8 bases and J shed 1 base, with 14 bases lying between them. The CDR3: CASLFDRSNTEAFF. The CDR3 DNA reads as TGTGCCAGCTTGTTCGACAGATCGAACACTGAAGCTTTCTTT. The full variable domain, with the rest looked up from reference TRBV2 and TRBJ1-1, is EPEVTQTPSHQVTQMGQEVILRCVPISNHLYFYWYRQILGQKVEFLVSFYNNEISEKSEIFDDQFSVERPDGSNFTLKIRSTKLEDSAMYFCASLFDRSNTEAFFGQGTRLTVV.

J is TRBJ1-1 and V is TRBV2, with a tentative D call TRBD1 (6 bases). The CDR3 runs to 16 residues. In germline, CDR1 is SNHLY, CDR2 FYNNEI. The V end lost 6 bases, the J end lost 4 bases, and 21 bases lay between the germline ends. The CDR3 DNA sequence: TGTGCCAGCAGCGCGCCCCCGGCAGGGGCCCTCACTGAAGCTTTCTTT. This codes for CASSAPPAGALTEAFF.

This CDR3 reads CASSLQASRETEAFF. Written as DNA, the CDR3 is TGTGCCAGCAGCTTGCAAGCCTCCCGAGAGACTGAAGCTTTCTTT. The rearrangement uses TRBV5-4 and TRBJ1-1; D call uncertain. CDR1 and CDR2 (germline): SGHNT, YYREEE (reference sequence). Trimming shortened V by 1 base and J by 5 bases, and 15 bases separated the two germline ends. This CDR3 contains 15 residues.

This sequence joins TRBV5-1 and TRBJ1-1; 8 bases align to TRBD1. The CDR3 length is 13 residues. Looked up from germline, CDR1 is SGHRS and CDR2 is YFSETQ. The trim removed 3 bases at V and 6 bases at J, leaving 4 bases unmatched. The chain's CDR3 is CASSSQGAAEAFF. Written as DNA, the CDR3 is TGCGCCAGCAGCTCCCAGGGGGCCGCTGAAGCTTTCTTT.

The chain is built from TRBV12-3 or TRBV12-4 and TRBJ2-7; 12 bases align to TRBD2. Unmatched junction bases numbered 3, after V lost 6 bases and J lost 6 bases. The CDR3 has 13 amino acids. CDR3 sequence (DNA): TGTGCCAGCAGCCGACTAGCGGGAGTCGAGCAGTACTTC. Protein: CASSRLAGVEQYF.

This sequence joins TRBV7-3 and TRBJ2-1; 13 nucleotides match TRBD2. The CDR3 consists of 14 residues. CDR1 is SGHTA, CDR2 FQGTGA, per germline. Losses at the gene ends were 3 bases for V and 14 bases for J; bases not matched to a gene: 7. CDR3 nucleotides: TGTGCCAGCAGCTTCCGGACTAGCGGGAGTAGAAAGTTCTTC. Residues: CASSFRTSGSRKFF.

The chain couples TRBV28 to TRBJ2-5; perhaps TRBD1 as D (5 bases). This CDR3 comprises 14 residues. The germline V gene encodes CDR1 MDHEN and CDR2 SYDVKM. Deletions cut 6 bases from V and 3 bases from J, with 14 bases between. DNA of the CDR3: TGTGCCAGCAGCCGCTTGGGCAGGGAAGAGACCCAGTACTTC. This sequence encodes CASSRLGREETQYF.

V usage is TRBV5-5 and J usage is TRBJ2-5, with no clear D. V dropped 1 base and J dropped 5 bases, with 18 bases sitting between them. The CDR3 is made up of 16 amino acids. Germline V gene sequence: CDR1 SGHKS, CDR2 YYEKEE (reference sequence). CDR3 sequence (DNA): TGTGCCAGCAGCTTGAGTCTGTTGGGTGGAGCGGAGACCCAGTACTTC. It codes for CASSLSLLGGAETQYF. Using reference TRBV5-5 and TRBJ2-5 for the parts outside the CDR3, the full variable domain is DAGVTQSPTHLIKTRGQQVTLRCSPISGHKSVSWYQQVLGQGPQFIFQYYEKEERGRGNFPDRFSARQFPNYSSELNVNALLLGDSALYLCASSLSLLGGAETQYFGPGTRLLVL.

This chain uses TRBV30 with TRBJ1-4, with 9 bases that match TRBD1. Germline CDR1 reads GTSNPN; CDR2 reads SVGIG (reference sequence). The V gene end was trimmed by 8 bases and the J gene end by 7 bases; junction bases not matched to a gene: 11. The CDR3 contains 14 residues. CDR3: CAGKPGTGPEKLFF. CDR3 bases: TGTGCCGGAAAGCCCGGGACAGGGCCTGAAAAACTGTTTTTT.

Regarding this clone: The same CDR3 is also encoded by other DNA sequences in this sample. The CDR3 bases are TGTGCCAGCAGTTACTCAGGGACAGGGACGACTGAAGCTTTCTTT. Its protein product is CASSYSGTGTTEAFF. This chain connects TRBV6-5 to TRBJ1-1, with TRBD1 matching over 9 bases. The junction had 4 bases not matched to a gene; V was cut back by 0 bases and J by 5 bases. Germline V gives CDR1 MNHEY, CDR2 SVGAGI. The CDR3 has 15 residues.

This chain joins TRBV19 and TRBJ2-1; 7 nucleotides match TRBD1. Looked up from germline, CDR1 is LNHDA and CDR2 is SQIVND (reference sequence). CDR3 length equals 17 residues. The V gene end was trimmed by 0 bases and the J gene end by 3 bases; junction bases not matched to a gene: 8. CDR3 residues: CASSIDLQGFHYNEQFF. The CDR3 nucleotides are TGTGCCAGTAGTATAGACTTACAGGGGTTTCACTACAATGAGCAGTTCTTC.

The chain links TRBV28 to TRBJ1-5; D is possibly TRBD1 (5 bases). Trimming pared 6 bases from V and 5 bases from J, leaving 17 bases between. Germline V gene data show CDR1 as MDHEN and CDR2 as SYDVKM. This CDR3 contains 15 residues. The CDR3 nucleotides are TGTGCCAGCAGGTATAGCAGGGCGTGGGATCAGCCCCAGCATTTT. It yields the protein CASRYSRAWDQPQHF. Together with reference TRBV28 and TRBJ1-5, the CDR3 gives the full variable domain: DVKVTQSSRYLVKRTGEKVFLECVQDMDHENMFWYRQDPGLGLRLIYFSYDVKMKEKGDIPEGYSVSREKKERFSLILESASTNQTSMYLCASRYSRAWDQPQHFGDGTRLSIL.

The chain employs TRBV25-1 and TRBJ1-1; D might be TRBD1 (5 bases). From germline, CDR1 is MGHDK and CDR2 SYGVNS. This CDR3 is built from 13 residues. The germline V and J ends were trimmed by 8 bases and 4 bases, with 14 bases remaining between them. CDR3 coding DNA: TGTGCCAGCCGCCGGGGGGGGGTCACTGAAGCTTTCTTT. The encoded protein is CASRRGGVTEAFF.

The CDR3 sequence is CASSFTGGEQYF. CDR3 DNA sequence: TGTGCCAGCAGCTTTACAGGGGGCGAGCAGTACTTC. The chain is built from TRBV7-3 and TRBJ2-7; TRBD1 aligns across 8 bases. The germline CDR1 and CDR2 sequences are SGHTA and FQGTGA. This CDR3 is 12 amino acids long. V was clipped by 3 bases and J by 6 bases; unmatched bases: 1.

V is TRBV5-1 and J is TRBJ1-1; D is unresolved. Germline CDR1 SGHRS, CDR2 YFSETQ. V was shortened by 4 bases and J by 1 base, with 5 bases between the two germline ends. The CDR3 spans 12 residues. The CDR3 DNA follows: TGCGCCAGCAGCGAGGAGAACACTGAAGCTTTCTTT. This encodes CASSEENTEAFF.

Of note for this clone: Germline and junction disagree at one end, which may indicate a read error. V gene TRBV7-7 combines with J gene TRBJ2-1; 10 bases map to TRBD2. This CDR3 has 15 amino acids. Per the germline V gene, CDR1 is SSHAT and CDR2 is FNYEAQ (reference sequence). CDR3 in amino acids: CASSPTSGLYNEQFF. The CDR3 DNA reads as TGTGCTAGCAGCCCGACTAGCGGGTTATACAATGAGCAGTTCTTC.

This sequence joins TRBV28 and TRBJ1-2; a possible D gene is TRBD1 (6 bases). This CDR3 spans 14 amino acids. The V end lost 6 bases, the J end lost 3 bases, and 14 bases lay between the germline ends. Germline CDR1 is MDHEN and CDR2 is SYDVKM. CDR3 loop: CASRVTGYHYGYTF. The CDR3 region has the DNA TGTGCCAGCAGGGTAACAGGGTATCACTATGGCTACACCTTC.

The CDR3: CASNNLAGVTETQYF. Here the CDR3 DNA reads TGTGCCAGCAATAATTTAGCGGGAGTTACAGAGACCCAGTACTTC. The chain carries TRBV6-5 and TRBJ2-5, with 9 bases lining up with TRBD2. J gave up 4 bases and V 7 bases, and 10 bases lay outside the gene matches. From germline, CDR1 is MNHEY and CDR2 SVGAGI. The CDR3 contains 15 residues.

This clone was detected only once. The V gene is TRBV27, the J gene TRBJ1-1, with 12 bases matching TRBD1. This CDR3 is built from 19 residues. Trimming cost V 8 bases and J 1 base; bases outside gene matches: 17. Germline-derived CDR1 and CDR2 are MNHEY and SMNVEV (reference sequence). The CDR3 bases are TGTGCCAGCCGCCGGCGGGGACAGGGGGCAAATCGAGGGAACACTGAAGCTTTCTTT. It translates to CASRRRGQGANRGNTEAFF.